Listed below are T cell receptor beta chains from one sample, sequenced in a study of blood T cell repertoires in COVID-19. TCRdb's table, derived via immunoSEQ multiplex PCR, lists solely in-frame clones and lacks some. The data show 150,000 to 200,000 clones, 85% to 90% seen once. The sample was peripheral blood. These receptors all stem from a woman under 30 who had recovered from COVID-19. Each CDR3 is given with its conserved first and last residue. Fields, in order: J gene, D gene, clone size, V gene, CDR3 length, CDR3 protein, CDR3 DNA. D genes are given only for firm matches. Size values are once, few and many counts, or a class for expanded clones, and some rows have none.

TRBJ2-3	TRBD2	-	TRBV29-1	15	CSVEVRGRGTDTQYF	TGCAGCGTTGAAGTGCGGGGGAGGGGCACAGATACGCAGTATTTT
TRBJ2-3	-	-	TRBV4-2	15	CASSQDESSPYTQYF	TGTGCCAGCAGCCAAGATGAGTCTAGCCCGTATACGCAGTATTTT
TRBJ1-2	TRBD1	-	TRBV6-2/TRBV6-3	14	CASSSGTDNYGYTF	TGTGCCAGCAGCTCCGGGACAGATAACTATGGCTACACCTTC
TRBJ1-3	-	-	TRBV30	13	CAWGRQFGNTIYF	TGTGCCTGGGGAAGACAGTTTGGAAACACCATATATTTT
TRBJ2-5	TRBD1	-	TRBV18	16	CASSPLGTGYQETQYF	TGTGCCAGCTCACCACTCGGGACAGGGTATCAAGAGACCCAGTACTTC
TRBJ2-3	TRBD2	-	TRBV7-2	15	CASSFSGGTGNTQYF	TGTGCCAGCAGCTTTAGCGGGGGGACCGGAAATACGCAGTATTTT
TRBJ1-1	-	-	TRBV5-1	15	CASTLIVGPDTEAFF	TGCGCCAGCACCCTCATCGTCGGTCCCGACACTGAAGCTTTCTTT
TRBJ2-3	TRBD1	-	TRBV7-2	15	CASVRQGVRTDTQYF	TGTGCCAGCGTTAGGCAGGGGGTACGCACAGATACGCAGTATTTT
TRBJ2-5	-	-	TRBV7-9	11	CASSATFPQYF	TGTGCCAGCAGCGCTACGTTCCCCCAGTACTTC
TRBJ1-2	TRBD1	-	TRBV4-3	15	CASSQSGQGLLGYTF	TGCGCCAGCAGCCAGTCAGGACAGGGGCTGCTCGGCTACACCTTC
TRBJ2-2	TRBD1	-	TRBV7-9	17	CASSAETGTANTGELFF	TGTGCCAGCAGCGCCGAAACCGGGACAGCGAACACCGGGGAGCTGTTTTTT
TRBJ1-1	-	-	TRBV7-9	13	CASSFGSDTEAFF	TGTGCCAGCAGTTTCGGTTCGGACACTGAAGCTTTCTTT
TRBJ1-2	TRBD1	-	TRBV19	16	CASSINRDSSLYGYTF	TGTGCCAGTAGTATCAACCGGGACAGCTCTCTCTATGGCTACACCTTC
TRBJ1-4	-	-	TRBV12-3/TRBV12-4	13	CASRITGREKLFF	TGTGCCAGCAGGATCACAGGGAGAGAAAAACTGTTTTTT
TRBJ1-2	TRBD1	-	TRBV7-9	14	CASSPGQGGYGYTF	TGTGCCAGCAGCCCTGGACAGGGGGGCTATGGCTACACCTTC
TRBJ2-3	-	few	TRBV29-1	12	CSVEPGSDTQYF	TGCAGCGTTGAACCGGGTTCAGATACGCAGTATTTT
TRBJ1-1	-	-	TRBV9	15	CASSVRGDSNTEAFF	TGTGCCAGCAGCGTACGGGGGGACTCGAACACTGAAGCTTTCTTT
TRBJ2-3	TRBD2	many	TRBV29-1	15	CSVVVRREGTDTQYF	TGCAGCGTTGTAGTTCGGCGGGAGGGCACAGATACGCAGTATTTT
TRBJ1-6	TRBD1	-	TRBV5-1	17	CASSLGDRGSYNSPLHF	TGCGCCAGCAGCTTGGGAGACAGGGGCTCCTATAATTCACCCCTCCACTTT
TRBJ1-2	-	-	TRBV3-1/TRBV3-2	14	CASSQLQGSWGYTF	TGTGCCAGCAGCCAACTCCAGGGGTCTTGGGGCTACACCTTC
TRBJ2-7	-	-	TRBV20-1	16	CSASPQPGSSSYEQYF	TGCAGTGCTAGTCCCCAACCGGGGTCTTCGTCCTACGAGCAGTACTTC
TRBJ1-1	-	-	TRBV14	14	CASSQRGGGTEAFF	TGTGCCAGCAGCCAGCGGGGCGGAGGCACTGAAGCTTTCTTT
TRBJ1-4	TRBD1	-	TRBV19	14	CASSRLTGGEKLFF	TGTGCCAGTAGCCGGCTGACAGGGGGTGAAAAACTGTTTTTT
TRBJ2-1	TRBD2	-	TRBV19	13	CATAGTSYSEQFF	TGTGCTACGGCCGGGACTAGTTATAGTGAGCAGTTCTTC
TRBJ2-1	-	once	TRBV24-1	15	CATSSWDMTYNEQFF	TGTGCCACCAGCTCATGGGACATGACCTACAATGAGCAGTTCTTC
TRBJ2-2	-	-	TRBV5-1	14	CASSLWGDTGELFF	TGCGCCAGCAGCTTATGGGGAGACACCGGGGAGCTGTTTTTT
TRBJ1-4	-	-	TRBV15	14	CATSREGENEKLFF	TGTGCCACCAGCAGAGAGGGCGAAAATGAAAAACTGTTTTTT
TRBJ2-1	-	-	TRBV7-2	15	CASSLDASRSNEQFF	TGTGCCAGCAGCTTAGACGCGTCTCGGTCCAATGAGCAGTTCTTC
TRBJ2-6	-	-	TRBV7-8	13	CASINSGANVLTF	TGTGCCAGCATCAACTCTGGGGCCAACGTCCTGACTTTC
TRBJ1-4	-	-	TRBV4-3	15	CASSQEGGLGEKLFF	TGCGCCAGCAGCCAAGAGGGGGGGCTCGGGGAAAAACTGTTTTTT
TRBJ1-1	TRBD1	-	TRBV2	17	CASSSTPGQGLNTEAFF	TGTGCCAGCAGTTCAACCCCGGGACAGGGACTGAACACTGAAGCTTTCTTT
TRBJ1-2	-	-	TRBV5-4	14	CASSLKGSGYGYTF	TGTGCCAGCAGCTTGAAAGGAAGCGGCTATGGCTACACCTTC
TRBJ2-1	TRBD1	-	TRBV27	13	CASSPNRGHEQFF	TGTGCCAGCAGTCCAAACAGGGGTCATGAGCAGTTCTTC
TRBJ2-1	TRBD2	-	TRBV11-2	16	CASSFRTSGGVNEQFF	TGTGCCAGCAGCTTCAGGACTAGCGGGGGGGTGAATGAGCAGTTCTTC
TRBJ2-7	-	-	TRBV9	13	CASSPGGSYEQYF	TGTGCCAGCAGCCCCGGGGGCTCCTACGAGCAGTACTTC
TRBJ1-2	-	-	TRBV6-6	13	CASSRSWVEGYTF	TGTGCCAGCAGTCGATCTTGGGTGGAGGGCTACACCTTC